A single sample gave rise to the 13 T cell receptor beta chains below, sequenced in a study of shared clonotypes between healthy human individuals. Selected positively for CCR7 and CD45RO-negative, naive CD8 cells excluded terminally differentiated effector memory CD45RA+ cells. The table came from immunoSEQ multiplex PCR; TCRdb's copy has only in-frame clones and leaves some out. The sample gives nearly 2 million clones, about 95% of which show up once; roughly 1.2% is in the top ten. The source material was naive CD8+ T cells sorted from blood. The receptors derive from a man aged 18 to 35 in good health.

Written as DNA, the CDR3 is TGTGCCAGCAGCTTGCTCGGCGGGAGGACGAACACCGGGGAGCTGTTTTTT. This encodes CASSLLGGRTNTGELFF. This chain joins TRBV5-6 and TRBJ2-2, with 8 bases aligning to TRBD2. The ends lost 1 base at V and 0 bases at J; junction bases unmatched: 5. Germline V gives CDR1 SGHDT, CDR2 YYEEEE. This CDR3 comprises 17 residues.

The genes are TRBV29-1 and TRBJ2-1; 9 nucleotides match TRBD2. Germline V lookup: CDR1 SQVTM, CDR2 ANQGSEA. This CDR3 spans 14 amino acids. For the CDR3, the DNA is TGCAGGGTTAGCGGGGGAGGTGGCTACAATGAGCAGTTCTTC. It translates to CRVSGGGGYNEQFF.

This sequence joins TRBV9 and TRBJ2-2; D unclear. The V end was cut by 4 bases, the J end by 6 bases, with 13 bases between. Germline V gives CDR1 SGDLS, CDR2 YYNGEE. The CDR3 has 14 amino acids. CDR3 loop: CASSPLGGAGELFF. The CDR3 DNA follows: TGTGCCAGCAGCCCCCTGGGTGGCGCCGGGGAGCTGTTTTTT. Full variable domain (rest looked up from reference TRBV9 and TRBJ2-2): DSGVTQTPKHLITATGQRVTLRCSPRSGDLSVYWYQQSLDQGLQFLIQYYNGEERAKGNILERFSAQQFPDLHSELNLSSLELGDSALYFCASSPLGGAGELFFGEGSRLTVL.

This clone showed up just once. The gene calls are TRBV19 and TRBJ2-3; 11 bases line up with TRBD2. The CDR3 sequence is 16 residues long. Germline-derived CDR1 and CDR2 are LNHDA and SQIVND (reference sequence). V lost 3 bases to trimming and J lost 1 base; unmatched junction nucleotides: 3. The CDR3: CASSIQLAGGTDTQYF. DNA for the CDR3: TGTGCCAGTAGTATCCAACTAGCGGGGGGCACAGATACGCAGTATTTT.

V usage is TRBV7-2 and J usage is TRBJ2-1; D unresolved. The V and J ends lost 5 bases and 4 bases respectively, with 9 bases between them. This CDR3 has 13 amino acids. Germline-derived CDR1 and CDR2 are SGHTA and FQGNSA. CDR3 in amino acids: CASSPLGYNEQFF. The CDR3 nucleotides are TGTGCCAGCAGCCCCCTCGGGTACAATGAGCAGTTCTTC.

This clone has just one count. The chain joins TRBV9 to TRBJ2-3; D might be TRBD2 (7 bases). This CDR3 is built from 16 residues. Trimming left V 0 bases short and J 5 bases short, with 16 bases between. Germline CDR1 reads SGDLS; CDR2 reads YYNGEE. The chain's CDR3 is CASSVVDGGPGDTQYF. The CDR3 bases are TGTGCCAGCAGCGTAGTTGACGGGGGGCCAGGAGATACGCAGTATTTT. Full variable domain (outside the CDR3, taken from reference TRBV9 and TRBJ2-3): DSGVTQTPKHLITATGQRVTLRCSPRSGDLSVYWYQQSLDQGLQFLIQYYNGEERAKGNILERFSAQQFPDLHSELNLSSLELGDSALYFCASSVVDGGPGDTQYFGPGTRLTVL.

The sample holds one count of this clone. The identical CDR3 is also encoded by other nucleotide sequences in the sample. The chain employs TRBV7-8 and TRBJ2-7; D gene uncertain. Deletions cut 5 bases from V and 3 bases from J, with 8 bases between. Per the germline V gene, CDR1 is SGHVS and CDR2 is FQNEAQ. The CDR3 runs 12 residues. CDR3 DNA: TGTGCCAGCAGCCTATGGAACTACGAGCAGTACTTC. This translates into CASSLWNYEQYF.

The rearrangement uses TRBV30 and TRBJ2-3, with 13 bases fitting TRBD2. CDR1 GTSNPN and CDR2 SVGIG come from the germline V gene (reference sequence). The CDR3 spans 21 residues. With V trimmed by 1 base and J by 1 base, 17 bases remained unmatched. CDR3 bases: TGTGCCTGGAGTGGGACTAGCGGGGGAGCACGAGTAAAGTGGGGCACAGATACGCAGTATTTT. As protein: CAWSGTSGGARVKWGTDTQYF.

Remarks on this clone: The sample has other DNA sequences that encode this CDR3 too. The chain carries TRBV6-5 and TRBJ2-1; D not certain. The CDR3 is 11 residues long. Germline CDR1 MNHEY, CDR2 SVGAGI. With 4 bases removed from V and 7 bases from J, the gap between germline ends came to 5 bases. CDR3 bases: TGTGCCAGCAGTTTGGGAAATGAGCAGTTCTTC. Amino acid sequence: CASSLGNEQFF.

This chain joins TRBV27 and TRBJ2-1; D tentatively reads TRBD1 or TRBD2 (5 bases each). This CDR3 spans 16 amino acids. Germline CDR1 is MNHEY and CDR2 is SMNVEV (reference sequence). V dropped 5 bases and J dropped 4 bases, with 18 bases sitting between them. The CDR3 here is CASSPEGPGAYNEQFF. The CDR3 DNA reads TGTGCCAGCAGTCCCGAGGGCCCCGGGGCGTACAATGAGCAGTTCTTC.

The chain employs TRBV18 and TRBJ2-3; no reliable D call. This CDR3 contains 14 residues. Germline V lookup: CDR1 KGHSH, CDR2 LQKENI. Between the trimmed V and J ends, which lost 3 bases and 1 base, there was a span of 8 bases. The CDR3 loop is CASSPTAGTDTQYF. The CDR3 DNA follows: TGTGCCAGCTCACCTACTGCAGGCACAGATACGCAGTATTTT.

This sequence joins TRBV10-2 and TRBJ1-1, with 8 positions matching TRBD1. The CDR3 totals 17 residues. V gave up 0 bases and J gave up 3 bases; unmatched junction bases: 9. Germline V gene lookup returns CDR1 WSHSY and CDR2 SAAADI. The CDR3 DNA is TGCGCCAGCAGTGAGTCGGTGTACAGGGGGGCTGACACTGAAGCTTTCTTT. Protein: CASSESVYRGADTEAFF.

This rearrangement joins TRBV6-6 to TRBJ2-3; 7 bases match TRBD1. CDR3 length equals 15 residues. The germline V gene has CDR1 MNHNY and CDR2 SVGAGI (reference sequence). After removal of 6 bases from V and 2 bases from J, the junction contained 8 bases not matched to a gene. CDR3 loop: CASRQGQGLTDTQYF. The CDR3 nucleotides read TGTGCCAGCAGACAGGGGCAGGGTCTCACAGATACGCAGTATTTT.